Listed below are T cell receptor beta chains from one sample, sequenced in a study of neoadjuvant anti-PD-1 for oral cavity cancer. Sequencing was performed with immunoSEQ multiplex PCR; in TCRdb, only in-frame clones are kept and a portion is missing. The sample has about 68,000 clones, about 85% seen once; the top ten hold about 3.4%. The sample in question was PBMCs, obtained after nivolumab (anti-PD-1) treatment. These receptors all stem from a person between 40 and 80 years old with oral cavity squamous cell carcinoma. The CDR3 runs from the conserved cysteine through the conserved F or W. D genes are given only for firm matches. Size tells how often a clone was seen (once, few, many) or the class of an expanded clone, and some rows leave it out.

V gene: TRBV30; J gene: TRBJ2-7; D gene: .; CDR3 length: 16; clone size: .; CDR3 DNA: TGTGCCTGGAGTGTACCCAGTGGGGACCCCCTCTACGAGCAGTACTTC; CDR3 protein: CAWSVPSGDPLYEQYF
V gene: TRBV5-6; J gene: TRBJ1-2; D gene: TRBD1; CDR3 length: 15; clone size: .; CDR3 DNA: TGTGCCAGCAGATTGGGACAGGTGATCAACTATGGCTACACCTTC; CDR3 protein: CASRLGQVINYGYTF
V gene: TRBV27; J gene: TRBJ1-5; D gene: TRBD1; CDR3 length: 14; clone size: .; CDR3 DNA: TGTGCCAGCAGTTTCGGACAGGGTAATCAGCCCCAGCATTTT; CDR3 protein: CASSFGQGNQPQHF
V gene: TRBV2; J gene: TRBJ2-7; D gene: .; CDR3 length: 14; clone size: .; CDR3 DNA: TGTGCCAGCAGTGAAGCGCCCCTAGCGCACGAGCAGTACTTC; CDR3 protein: CASSEAPLAHEQYF
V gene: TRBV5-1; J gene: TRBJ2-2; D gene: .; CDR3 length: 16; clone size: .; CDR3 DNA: TGCGCCAGCAGCCAATCCGGACTATTAAACACCGGGGAGCTGTTTTTT; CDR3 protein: CASSQSGLLNTGELFF
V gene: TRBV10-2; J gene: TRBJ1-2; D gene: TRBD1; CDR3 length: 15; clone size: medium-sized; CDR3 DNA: TGCGCCAGCCGCATTGGACAGGGGACTATTGATGGCTACACCTTC; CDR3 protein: CASRIGQGTIDGYTF
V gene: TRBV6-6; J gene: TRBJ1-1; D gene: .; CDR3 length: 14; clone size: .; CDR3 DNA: TGTGCCAGCAGTTACAGGGGCCCGAACACTGAAGCTTTCTTT; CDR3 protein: CASSYRGPNTEAFF
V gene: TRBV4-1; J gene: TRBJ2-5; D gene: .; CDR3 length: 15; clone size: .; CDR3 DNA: TGCGCCAGCAGCCAAAGGGAGGCCACCCAAGAGACCCAGTACTTC; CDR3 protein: CASSQREATQETQYF
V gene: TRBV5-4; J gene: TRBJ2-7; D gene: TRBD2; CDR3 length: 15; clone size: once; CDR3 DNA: TGTGCCAGCAGCTTGGAGGCTAGCGGACCCTACGAGCAGTACTTC; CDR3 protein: CASSLEASGPYEQYF
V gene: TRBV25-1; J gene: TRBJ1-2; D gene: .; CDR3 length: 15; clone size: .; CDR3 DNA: TGTGCCAGCAGCTACATGTACAGGGTAGGGTATGGCTACACCTTC; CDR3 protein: CASSYMYRVGYGYTF
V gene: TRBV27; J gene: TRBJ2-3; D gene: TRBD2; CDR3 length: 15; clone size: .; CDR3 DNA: TGTGCCAGCAGTTTGAGCGGGAGTGGGGGAGATACGCAGTATTTT; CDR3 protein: CASSLSGSGGDTQYF
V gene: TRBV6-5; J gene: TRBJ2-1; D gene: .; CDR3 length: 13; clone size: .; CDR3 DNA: TGTGCCAGCTCGTTGGAAGCCTACAATGAGCAGTTCTTC; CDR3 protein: CASSLEAYNEQFF
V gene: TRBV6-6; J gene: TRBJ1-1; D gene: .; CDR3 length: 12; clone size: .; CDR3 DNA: TGTGCCAGCAGTTACGGGAGCACTGAAGCTTTCTTT; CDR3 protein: CASSYGSTEAFF
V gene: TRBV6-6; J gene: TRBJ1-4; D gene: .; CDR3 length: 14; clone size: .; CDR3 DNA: TGTGCCAGCAGTTACAACGGAGCTCGGGAAAAACTGTTTTTT; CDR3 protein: CASSYNGAREKLFF
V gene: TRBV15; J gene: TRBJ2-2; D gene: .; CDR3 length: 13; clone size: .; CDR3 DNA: TGTGCCACCAGCAGAGACTCGGCCGGGGAGCTGTTTTTT; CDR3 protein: CATSRDSAGELFF
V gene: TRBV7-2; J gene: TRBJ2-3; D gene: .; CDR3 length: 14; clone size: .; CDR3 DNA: TGTGCCAGCAGCTTTAATCAGAACACAGATACGCAGTATTTT; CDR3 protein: CASSFNQNTDTQYF
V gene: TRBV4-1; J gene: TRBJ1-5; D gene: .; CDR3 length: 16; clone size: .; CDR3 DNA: TGCGCCAGCAGCCAAGAGGGAGGGAACCAGCAGGGTGCCCAGCATTTT; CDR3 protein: CASSQEGGNQQGAQHF
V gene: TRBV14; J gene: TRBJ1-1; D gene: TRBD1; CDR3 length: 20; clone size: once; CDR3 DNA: TGTGCCAGCAGCCAAGACTCCCCGGACAGGGCCGGGTGGACGAACACTGAAGCTTTCTTT; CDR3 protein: CASSQDSPDRAGWTNTEAFF
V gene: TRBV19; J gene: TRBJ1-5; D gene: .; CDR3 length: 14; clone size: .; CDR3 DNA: TGTGCCAGTAGTAACAGGGAGCTGGATCAGCCCCAGCATTTT; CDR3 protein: CASSNRELDQPQHF
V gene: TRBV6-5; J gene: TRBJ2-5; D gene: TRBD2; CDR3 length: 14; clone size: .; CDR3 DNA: TGTGCCAGCAGTCAAGGACTAGCATTGGAGACCCAGTACTTC; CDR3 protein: CASSQGLALETQYF
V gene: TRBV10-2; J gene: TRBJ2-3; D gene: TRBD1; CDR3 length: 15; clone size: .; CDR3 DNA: TGCGCCAGCAGTGAGTCGACAGGGGACACAGATACGCAGTATTTT; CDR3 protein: CASSESTGDTDTQYF
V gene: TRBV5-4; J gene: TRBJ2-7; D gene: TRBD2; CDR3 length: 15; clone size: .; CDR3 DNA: TGTGCCAGCAGCTTGGTGGGACGGGAGGGGCACGAGCAGTACTTC; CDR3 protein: CASSLVGREGHEQYF
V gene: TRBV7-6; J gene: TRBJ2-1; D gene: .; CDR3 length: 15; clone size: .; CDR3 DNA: TGTGCCAGCAGCTCAGACGGGGGCTCCTACAATGAGCAGTTCTTC; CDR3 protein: CASSSDGGSYNEQFF
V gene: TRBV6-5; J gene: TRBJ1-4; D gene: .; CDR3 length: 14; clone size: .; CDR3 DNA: TGTGCCAGCAGCCTACGGGAGGGTAATGAAAAACTGTTTTTT; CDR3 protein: CASSLREGNEKLFF
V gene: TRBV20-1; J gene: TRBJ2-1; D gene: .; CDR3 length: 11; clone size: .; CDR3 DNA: TGCAGTGCTAGATTCGTCAATGAGCAGTTCTTC; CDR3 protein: CSARFVNEQFF
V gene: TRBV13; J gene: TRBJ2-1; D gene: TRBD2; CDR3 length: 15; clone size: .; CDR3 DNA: TGTGCCAGCACCGTAAGACTAGCGGGAGTGAGTGAGCAGTTCTTC; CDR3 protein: CASTVRLAGVSEQFF